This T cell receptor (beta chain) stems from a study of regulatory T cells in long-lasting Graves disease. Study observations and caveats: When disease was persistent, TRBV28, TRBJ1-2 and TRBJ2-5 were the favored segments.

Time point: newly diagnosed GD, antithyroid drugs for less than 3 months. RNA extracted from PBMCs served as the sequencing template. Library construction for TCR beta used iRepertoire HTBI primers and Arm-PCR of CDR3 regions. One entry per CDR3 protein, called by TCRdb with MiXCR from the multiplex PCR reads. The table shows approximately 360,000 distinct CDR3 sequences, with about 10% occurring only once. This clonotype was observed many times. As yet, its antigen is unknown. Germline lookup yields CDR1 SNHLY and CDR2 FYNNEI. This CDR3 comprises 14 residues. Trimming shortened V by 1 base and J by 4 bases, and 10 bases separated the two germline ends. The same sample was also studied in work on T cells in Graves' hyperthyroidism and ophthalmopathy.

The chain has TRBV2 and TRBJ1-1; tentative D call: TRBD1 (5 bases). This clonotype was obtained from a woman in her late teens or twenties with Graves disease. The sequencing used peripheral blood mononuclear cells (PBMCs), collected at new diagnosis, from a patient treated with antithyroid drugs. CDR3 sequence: CASSEVLGATEAFF. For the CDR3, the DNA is TGTGCCAGCAGTGAAGTTCTAGGGGCCACTGAAGCTTTCTTT.